This T cell receptor beta chain was sequenced in a study of vaccination and CD4 T cells after COVID-19. Oncomine TCR Beta short-read sequencing was applied to DNA from cultured CD4+ T cells. MiXCR was run by TCRdb on the PCR reads, yielding one entry per CDR3 protein. This sample has over 20,000 distinct CDR3 sequences, with less than 50% found just once. This clonotype was seen a few times. The antigen is unknown. Broader study findings: A comparatively limited set of convalescent patients was examined, with no early post-infection timepoints.

Trimming stripped 5 bases from V and 2 bases from J, with 15 bases between. CDR1 and CDR2 from the germline V gene are SGHTA and FQGNSA. This CDR3 spans 16 amino acids. Treatment of the sample: roughly 10-day PBMC culture with coronavirus spike peptide pools or control peptides (ViraFEST assay). The chain links TRBV7-2 to TRBJ2-2, with D perhaps matching TRBD1 (6 bases). Sequenced material: CD4+ T cells from blood, cultured in vitro. The TCR sequence derives from a human donor who had recovered from COVID-19. The CDR3 protein is CASSLPTGINTGELFF. In nucleotides, the CDR3 is TGTGCCAGCAGCCTCCCGACAGGCATAAACACCGGGGAGCTGTTTTTT.